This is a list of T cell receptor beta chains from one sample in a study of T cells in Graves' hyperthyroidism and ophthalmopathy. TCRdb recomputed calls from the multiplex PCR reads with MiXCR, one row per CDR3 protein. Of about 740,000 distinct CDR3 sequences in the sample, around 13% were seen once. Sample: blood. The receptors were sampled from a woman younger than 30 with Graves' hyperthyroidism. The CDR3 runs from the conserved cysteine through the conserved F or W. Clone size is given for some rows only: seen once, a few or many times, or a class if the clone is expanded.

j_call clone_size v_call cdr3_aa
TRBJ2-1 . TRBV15 CATSRLLAGGPNEQFF
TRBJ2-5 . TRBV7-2 CASSSRDRKKETQYF
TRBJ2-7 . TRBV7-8 CASSLRDHGGGEQYF
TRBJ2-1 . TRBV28 CASSSFGGSARNEQFF
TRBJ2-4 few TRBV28 CASRALAKNIQYF
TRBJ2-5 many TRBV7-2 CASSLLGQQETQYF
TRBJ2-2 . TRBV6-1 CASRRQGTGELFF
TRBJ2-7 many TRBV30 CAWNSGQGYEQYF
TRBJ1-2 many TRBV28 CASIGLGTGVMPNYGYTF
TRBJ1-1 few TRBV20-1 CSATPGGLNTEAFF
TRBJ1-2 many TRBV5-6 CASSLGGVSGSYGYTF
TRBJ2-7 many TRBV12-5 CASGLVPRPEGYGDEQYF
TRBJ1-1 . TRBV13 CASSRQGGGPTEALF
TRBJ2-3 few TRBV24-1 CASSRLTSADTQYF
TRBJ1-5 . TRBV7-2 CASSRGSDSGGNQPQHF
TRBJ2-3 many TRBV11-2 CASSLDPGGRLTDTQYF
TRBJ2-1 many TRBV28 CASSLLSRDGARQFF
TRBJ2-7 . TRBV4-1 CASSQATATGSYEQYF
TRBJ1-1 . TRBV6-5 CAGSYSANTEAFF
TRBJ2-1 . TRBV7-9 CASRRDRGGEQFF
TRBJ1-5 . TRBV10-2 CASSDAMKNQPQHF
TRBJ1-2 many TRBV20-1 CSARDLRGYGYTF
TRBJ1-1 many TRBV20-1 CSAPGITTALNTEAFF
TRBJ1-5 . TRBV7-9 CASSLAPGQGAQPQHF
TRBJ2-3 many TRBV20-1 CSARDLAGGPTDTQYF
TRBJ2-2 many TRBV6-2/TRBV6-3 CASSYRGWATGELFF